The 30 T cell receptor beta chains in this list originate from one sample, sequenced in a study of shared clonotypes between healthy human individuals. Sequencing was performed with immunoSEQ multiplex PCR; in TCRdb, only in-frame clones are kept and a portion is missing. The sample includes 1.6 million or so clones, 98% seen only once; the top ten take approximately 0.38%. The sample consisted of naive CD4+ T cells sorted from blood. The subset is: CD45RA+ positively selected. The receptors originated from a man aged 25 to 40 in good health.

The chain is built from TRBV14 and TRBJ2-7; TRBD1 agrees at 8 bases. The CDR3 contains 16 residues. Germline trimming cut 5 bases from V and 0 bases from J; bases unmatched to any gene: 9. The germline V gene encodes CDR1 SGHDN and CDR2 FVKESK. The CDR3 region has the DNA TGTGCCAGCAGCGAGAGACAGGGGCTCCTCTCCTACGAGCAGTACTTC. Translated, it gives CASSERQGLLSYEQYF.

Here the CDR3 reads CASSIDRRGEGTYEQYF. As DNA, the CDR3 is TGTGCCAGTAGTATAGATAGACGGGGAGAAGGCACCTACGAGCAGTACTTC. The genes are TRBV19 and TRBJ2-7; D may be TRBD2 (5 bases). Germline-derived CDR1 and CDR2 are LNHDA and SQIVND (reference sequence). V lost 0 bases and J 2 bases, leaving 17 bases between the germline ends. The CDR3 extends over 17 amino acids. Combining the CDR3 with reference TRBV19 and TRBJ2-7 gives the whole variable domain DGGITQSPKYLFRKEGQNVTLSCEQNLNHDAMYWYRQDPGQGLRLIYYSQIVNDFQKGDIAEGYSVSREKKESFPLTVTSAQKNPTAFYLCASSIDRRGEGTYEQYFGPGTRLTVT.

The rearrangement uses TRBV6-1 and TRBJ1-3; 7 positions match TRBD1. The CDR3 has 17 amino acids. In germline, CDR1 is MNHNS, CDR2 SASEGT. J lost 4 bases, V lost 4 bases, and 13 bases had no gene match. This CDR3 reads CASSGSSTGRVGNTIYF. The DNA for the CDR3 is TGTGCCAGCAGTGGTTCGTCGACAGGGAGAGTAGGAAACACCATATATTTT.

V usage is TRBV2 and J usage is TRBJ2-2; TRBD2 aligns across 9 bases. Germline loops: CDR1 SNHLY, CDR2 FYNNEI. Trimming removed 5 bases from V and 7 bases from J; junction bases left unmatched: 8. The CDR3 sequence is 15 residues long. For the CDR3, the DNA is TGTGCCAGCAGTCTTGTTGCGGGAGGGGACGGGGAGCTGTTTTTT. Amino acid sequence: CASSLVAGGDGELFF. Variable domain in full (rest from reference TRBV2 and TRBJ2-2): EPEVTQTPSHQVTQMGQEVILRCVPISNHLYFYWYRQILGQKVEFLVSFYNNEISEKSEIFDDQFSVERPDGSNFTLKIRSTKLEDSAMYFCASSLVAGGDGELFFGEGSRLTVL.

The chain recombines TRBV7-2 with TRBJ1-5; D remains ambiguous. The CDR3 extends over 15 amino acids. CDR1 is SGHTA and CDR2 is FQGNSA in the germline V gene. V was shortened by 0 bases and J by 4 bases, with 10 bases between the two germline ends. The CDR3 DNA reads as TGTGCCAGCAGCTTAGCGGTCAGTATGAATCAGCCCCAGCATTTT. The encoded protein is CASSLAVSMNQPQHF.

This chain connects TRBV18 to TRBJ2-2; D unresolved. Trimming pared 5 bases from V and 2 bases from J, leaving 12 bases between. Germline V lookup: CDR1 KGHSH, CDR2 LQKENI. This CDR3 comprises 15 residues. The CDR3: CASSVREGNTGELFF. CDR3 bases: TGTGCCAGCTCAGTTCGCGAAGGTAACACCGGGGAGCTGTTTTTT.

This chain's CDR3 is CASSQDVAGARTDTQYF. CDR3 nucleotide sequence: TGCGCCAGCAGCCAAGATGTAGCGGGAGCCCGCACAGATACGCAGTATTTT. The V and J genes are TRBV4-1 and TRBJ2-3, with 9 nucleotides matching TRBD2. Trimming at V came to 0 bases and at J to 1 base, leaving 5 bases not matched to a gene. Germline values: CDR1 MGHRA, CDR2 YSYEKL. The CDR3 length is 17 residues.

The rearrangement joins TRBV30 to TRBJ1-2; possible D gene TRBD1, 5 bases. V was cut by 0 bases and J by 4 bases, with 12 bases left in between. The germline V gene has CDR1 GTSNPN and CDR2 SVGIG (reference sequence). This CDR3 has 14 residues. CDR3 region: CAWSVDIPLYGYTF. For the CDR3, the DNA is TGTGCCTGGAGTGTGGACATCCCCCTCTATGGCTACACCTTC. The variable domain in full, with the rest retrieved from reference TRBV30 and TRBJ1-2, is SQTIHQWPATLVQPVGSPLSLECTVEGTSNPNLYWYRQAAGRGLQLLFYSVGIGQISSEVPQNLSASRPQDRQFILSSKKLLLSDSGFYLCAWSVDIPLYGYTFGSGTRLTVV.

This chain uses TRBV11-2 with TRBJ2-5; TRBD2 matches 10 bases. CDR3 length equals 18 residues. From germline, CDR1 is SGHAT and CDR2 FQNNGV. Trimming cost V 5 bases and J 4 bases; bases outside gene matches: 16. CDR3 region: CASSLRTSGNIGVETQYF. In DNA form, the CDR3 reads TGTGCCAGCAGCCTACGGACTAGCGGAAATATTGGGGTAGAGACCCAGTACTTC.

The V call is TRBV5-1, the J call TRBJ2-5, with D perhaps given as TRBD1 or TRBD2 (5 bases each). The CDR3 runs 14 residues. The germline gives CDR1 SGHRS, CDR2 YFSETQ. Trimming cost V 1 base and J 4 bases, with 11 bases left between them. This CDR3 reads CASSLFPGPETQYF. CDR3 DNA sequence: TGCGCCAGCAGCTTGTTTCCGGGGCCAGAGACCCAGTACTTC.

The chain carries TRBV29-1 and TRBJ2-7; TRBD1 matches at 9 bases. The CDR3 is 14 residues long. CDR1 and CDR2 from the germline V gene are SQVTM and ANQGSEA. J lost 5 bases, V lost 4 bases, and 9 bases had no gene match. Here the CDR3 DNA reads TGCAGCGTTGGGAGGGGACAGGGCGGCGACGAGCAGTACTTC. Encoded protein: CSVGRGQGGDEQYF.

The chain combines TRBV15 with TRBJ2-1; TRBD2 matches 7 bases. Per the germline V gene, CDR1 is LNHNV and CDR2 is YYDKDF (reference sequence). The CDR3 covers 16 residues. V gave up 0 bases and J gave up 8 bases; unmatched junction bases: 10. The CDR3 here is CATSRDHAGANHEQFF. The CDR3 DNA reads TGTGCCACCAGCAGAGATCATGCGGGAGCGAACCATGAGCAGTTCTTC.

The chain joins TRBV28 to TRBJ2-7, with D hard to call. CDR1 is MDHEN and CDR2 is SYDVKM in the germline V gene. The V end was cut by 9 bases, the J end by 3 bases, with 9 bases between. The CDR3 totals 11 residues. CDR3 bases: TGTGCCAGTACAGACAACTACGAGCAGTACTTC. This codes for CASTDNYEQYF. Together with reference TRBV28 and TRBJ2-7, the CDR3 gives the full variable domain: DVKVTQSSRYLVKRTGEKVFLECVQDMDHENMFWYRQDPGLGLRLIYFSYDVKMKEKGDIPEGYSVSREKKERFSLILESASTNQTSMYLCASTDNYEQYFGPGTRLTVT.

V and J are TRBV7-3 and TRBJ2-1, with 7 bases that match TRBD2. V dropped 4 bases and J dropped 2; count of bases not matched to a gene: 2. The germline V gene has CDR1 SGHTA and CDR2 FQGTGA. The CDR3 extends over 14 amino acids. For the CDR3, the DNA is TGTGCCAGCAGCTCAACTAGCGCCTACAATGAGCAGTTCTTC. Translating gives CASSSTSAYNEQFF.

This clone has just one count. This chain joins TRBV4-2 and TRBJ1-1; D is unresolved. CDR1 and CDR2 from the germline V gene are LGHNA and YNFKEQ. The V end lost 0 bases, the J end lost 3 bases, and 5 bases lay between the germline ends. The CDR3 totals 13 residues. The CDR3 coding sequence is TGTGCCAGCAGCCAAGATCCGGACACTGAAGCTTTCTTT. As protein: CASSQDPDTEAFF.

This chain uses TRBV5-8 with TRBJ2-7; tentatively, D is TRBD1 or TRBD2 (5 bases each). This CDR3 is 12 amino acids long. V lost 4 bases, J lost 12 bases, and 17 bases lay in between. Germline V gene lookup returns CDR1 SGHTS and CDR2 YDEGEE. CDR3 sequence (DNA): TGTGCCAGCAGCCCTAGAGGGGCGGGCGGGTACTTC. As protein: CASSPRGAGGYF.

This clone appeared once. J is TRBJ2-7 and V is TRBV5-1; D call uncertain. V dropped 4 bases and J dropped 3 bases, with 11 bases sitting between them. This CDR3 is built from 13 residues. Germline V lookup: CDR1 SGHRS, CDR2 YFSETQ. In nucleotides, the CDR3 is TGCGCCAGCAGCCAGGACCCGAGCTACGAGCAGTACTTC. This codes for CASSQDPSYEQYF.

The genes are TRBV2 and TRBJ2-5, with D tentatively TRBD1 or TRBD2 (5 bases each). Looked up from germline, CDR1 is SNHLY and CDR2 is FYNNEI. Trimming stripped 4 bases from V and 3 bases from J, with 6 bases between. This CDR3 has 12 residues. The CDR3 reads CASSGGKETQYF. The CDR3 nucleotides read TGTGCCAGCAGTGGGGGGAAAGAGACCCAGTACTTC.

This chain's CDR3 is CASSLEVAASYEQYF. The CDR3 DNA follows: TGTGCCAGCAGCTTAGAAGTGGCGGCCTCCTACGAGCAGTACTTC. This chain uses TRBV7-2 with TRBJ2-7; no reliable D call. CDR3 size: 15 residues. Germline lookup yields CDR1 SGHTA and CDR2 FQGNSA. V shed 1 base and J shed 0 bases, with 10 bases lying between them.

The rearrangement uses TRBV10-3 and TRBJ1-2; no firm D call. The CDR3 extends over 13 amino acids. The germline V gene encodes CDR1 ENHRY and CDR2 SYGVKD. V dropped 4 bases and J dropped 8 bases, with 14 bases sitting between them. In DNA, the CDR3 is TGTGCCATCAGTGTGGTCGTCGGGGAGGGCTACACCTTC. It codes for CAISVVVGEGYTF.

The genes are TRBV28 and TRBJ1-5, with D perhaps TRBD1 (6 bases). Deletions cut 4 bases from V and 0 bases from J, with 10 bases between. The CDR3 extends over 15 amino acids. CDR1 and CDR2 from the germline V gene are MDHEN and SYDVKM. CDR3: CASSSGHYSNQPQHF. In DNA form, the CDR3 reads TGTGCCAGCAGTTCGGGACATTATAGCAATCAGCCCCAGCATTTT.

The chain employs TRBV2 and TRBJ1-5, with 7 bases fitting TRBD1. Germline lookup yields CDR1 SNHLY and CDR2 FYNNEI. The CDR3 sequence is 13 residues long. Unmatched junction bases numbered 4, after V lost 7 bases and J lost 4 bases. CDR3 nucleotides: TGTGCCAGCACAGGGGGACGGAATCAGCCCCAGCATTTT. Encoded protein: CASTGGRNQPQHF.

The rearrangement links TRBV13 to TRBJ2-7, with a weak D call TRBD2 (6 bases). The CDR3 spans 15 residues. V lost 0 bases and J 3 bases, leaving 12 bases between the germline ends. Germline V gene sequence: CDR1 PRHDT, CDR2 FYEKMQ (reference sequence). CDR3 nucleotide sequence: TGTGCCAGCAGCTTAGGGCCGGGCGGGGTCTACGAGCAGTACTTC. Protein: CASSLGPGGVYEQYF.

The chain has TRBV5-5 and TRBJ1-4, with TRBD1 matching 7 bases. Germline values: CDR1 SGHKS, CDR2 YYEKEE (reference sequence). J gave up 7 bases and V 3 bases, and 9 bases lay outside the gene matches. There are 15 residues in the CDR3. The CDR3 DNA sequence: TGTGCCAGCAGCTACGACAGGGTTACTGGTGAAAAACTGTTTTTT. Amino acids: CASSYDRVTGEKLFF.

This chain uses TRBV30 with TRBJ1-3, with a weak D call TRBD1 (6 bases). V was clipped by 2 bases and J by 6 bases, with 17 bases between them. The CDR3 is 15 residues long. Germline V gene lookup returns CDR1 GTSNPN and CDR2 SVGIG (reference sequence). The CDR3 region is CAWSLVDSRENTIYF. The CDR3 DNA is TGTGCCTGGAGTTTAGTGGACAGCCGGGAAAACACCATATATTTT.

This clone was observed once. The chain recombines TRBV18 with TRBJ1-1, with a possible D match to TRBD1 (5 bases). CDR1 is KGHSH, CDR2 LQKENI, per germline. The CDR3 length is 14 residues. V lost 5 bases and J 1 base, leaving 11 bases between the germline ends. CDR3 sequence (DNA): TGTGCCAGCTCATACAGGCCCAAGAACACTGAAGCTTTCTTT. Translation: CASSYRPKNTEAFF.

The rearrangement links TRBV4-3 to TRBJ1-4; possible D gene TRBD1, 6 bases. The CDR3 covers 15 residues. Trimming took 0 bases from V and 10 from J, leaving 15 bases between them. Germline CDR1 is LGHNA and CDR2 is YSLEER. Here the CDR3 DNA reads TGCGCCAGCAGCCAAGAAGGGCTTTCGGGGGCAAAACTGTTTTTT. Amino acids: CASSQEGLSGAKLFF.

V gene TRBV6-1 combines with J gene TRBJ1-5; TRBD1 might be the D (5 bases). CDR1 and CDR2 (germline): MNHNS, SASEGT. Trimming pared 1 base from V and 5 bases from J, leaving 12 bases between. The CDR3 is 15 residues long. The CDR3 DNA sequence: TGTGCCAGCAGTGAAGGGGCAGGGAGTTATCAGCCCCAGCATTTT. This encodes CASSEGAGSYQPQHF.

This rearrangement joins TRBV29-1 to TRBJ2-7; possible D gene TRBD1, 5 bases. V was trimmed by 4 bases and J by 2 bases, leaving 9 bases between them. This CDR3 has 12 amino acids. Germline-derived CDR1 and CDR2 are SQVTM and ANQGSEA. Here the CDR3 reads CSVGGDTYEQYF. The CDR3 DNA is TGCAGCGTTGGGGGCGATACCTACGAGCAGTACTTC.

The chain carries TRBV7-9 and TRBJ2-1, with 7 bases matching TRBD2. Germline CDR1 SEHNR, CDR2 FQNEAQ (reference sequence). Germline trimming cut 8 bases from V and 0 bases from J; bases unmatched to any gene: 4. This CDR3 is 14 amino acids long. This chain's CDR3 is CASDSGLSYNEQFF. The CDR3 DNA sequence: TGTGCCAGCGATAGCGGGCTCTCCTACAATGAGCAGTTCTTC.